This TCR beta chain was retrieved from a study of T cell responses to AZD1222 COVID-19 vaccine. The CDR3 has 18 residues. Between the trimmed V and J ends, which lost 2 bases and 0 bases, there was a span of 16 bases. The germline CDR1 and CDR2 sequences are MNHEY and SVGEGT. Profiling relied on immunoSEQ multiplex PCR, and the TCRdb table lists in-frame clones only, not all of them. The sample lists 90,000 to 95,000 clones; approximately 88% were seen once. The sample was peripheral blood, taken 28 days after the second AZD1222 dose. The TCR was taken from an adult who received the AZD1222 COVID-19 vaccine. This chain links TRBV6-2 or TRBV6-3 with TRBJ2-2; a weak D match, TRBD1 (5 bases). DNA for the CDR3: TGTGCCAGCAGTTACCCGAGTGATCCGGACACGAACACCGGGGAGCTGTTTTTT. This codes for CASSYPSDPDTNTGELFF.